This TCR beta chain comes out of a study of blood T cells in healthy people across ages. Study-level results: Lack of knowledge of donor CMV status possibly confounded expanded clonotype changes.

A second about 7 to 12 cycle PCR used barcoded and J-beta primers. MiXCR, applied by TCRdb to the 5' RACE reads, yields one record per CDR3 protein. The sample consists of around 700,000 distinct CDR3 sequences, approximately 25% of them appearing once. For this clonotype: Its antigen is undetermined.

The CDR3 spans 16 residues. After removal of 5 bases from V and 0 bases from J, the junction contained 7 bases not matched to a gene. The V gene's germline CDR1 is DFQATT and CDR2 SNEGSKA (reference sequence). Separately, the same data were catalogued under a study of T cells of mothers and their children. That report notes: In cDNA synthesis, all of the extracted RNA was used at around 1.5 ug per 15 ul. Each child gave approximately 3.2 million TCR beta CDR3 reads (each mother, over 9.5 million).

The TCR originated in a boy younger than 18 in good health. Sequencing was done on a sample of blood. The rearrangement uses TRBV20-1 and TRBJ2-3, with 11 positions matching TRBD2. The CDR3 DNA follows: TGCAGTGCTTCTGAGGGACTAGCGGCCAGCACAGATACGCAGTATTTT. Protein sequence: CSASEGLAASTDTQYF.